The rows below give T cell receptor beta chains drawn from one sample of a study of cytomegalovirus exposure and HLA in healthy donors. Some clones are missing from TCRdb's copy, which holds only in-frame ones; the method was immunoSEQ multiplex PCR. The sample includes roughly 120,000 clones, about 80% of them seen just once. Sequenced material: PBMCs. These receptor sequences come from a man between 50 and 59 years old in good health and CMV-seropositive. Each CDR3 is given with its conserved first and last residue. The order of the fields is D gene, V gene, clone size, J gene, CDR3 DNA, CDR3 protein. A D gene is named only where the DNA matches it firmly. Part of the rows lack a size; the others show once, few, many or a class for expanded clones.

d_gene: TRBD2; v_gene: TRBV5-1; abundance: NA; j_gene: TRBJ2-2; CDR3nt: TGCGCCAGCAGCTCGGTAGGACTAGCGGGGGGGCGGTTAGGGGAGCTGTTTTTT; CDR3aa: CASSSVGLAGGRLGELFF
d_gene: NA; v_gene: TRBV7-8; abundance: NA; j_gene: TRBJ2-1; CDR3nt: TGTGCCAGCAGCTTATCCCCCGGGGACAATGAGCAGTTCTTC; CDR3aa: CASSLSPGDNEQFF
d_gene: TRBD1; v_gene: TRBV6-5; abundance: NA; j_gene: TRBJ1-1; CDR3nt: TGTGCCAGCAGGGACAGGGCCAACACTGAAGCTTTCTTT; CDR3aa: CASRDRANTEAFF
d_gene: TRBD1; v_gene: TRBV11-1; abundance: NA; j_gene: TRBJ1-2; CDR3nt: TGTGCCAGCAGCTTACTGGACAGGGGCTATGGCTACACCTTC; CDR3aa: CASSLLDRGYGYTF
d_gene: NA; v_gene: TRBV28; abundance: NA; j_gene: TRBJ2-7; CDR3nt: TGTGCCAGCAGTTCTCAACTAGTCAGCTCCTACGAGCAGTACTTC; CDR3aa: CASSSQLVSSYEQYF
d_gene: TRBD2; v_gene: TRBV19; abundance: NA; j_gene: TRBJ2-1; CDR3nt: TGTGCCAGTAGTACCCCGACTAGCGGGGGTAATGAGCAGTTCTTC; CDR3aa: CASSTPTSGGNEQFF
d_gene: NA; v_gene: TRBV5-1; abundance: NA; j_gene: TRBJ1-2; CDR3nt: TGCGCCACTACGCCCGGGACAAGCAACTATGGCTACACCTTC; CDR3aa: CATTPGTSNYGYTF
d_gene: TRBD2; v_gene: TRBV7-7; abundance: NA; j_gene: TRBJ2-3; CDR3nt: TGTGCTAGCAGCTTAGAAGCGGGGCCCAGAGATACGCAGTATTTT; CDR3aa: CASSLEAGPRDTQYF
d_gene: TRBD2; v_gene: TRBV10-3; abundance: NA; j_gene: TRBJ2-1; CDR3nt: TGTGCCACCCGGGGGGAAGCGGGGGGCTCCTCCTACAATGAGCAGTTCTTC; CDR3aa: CATRGEAGGSSYNEQFF
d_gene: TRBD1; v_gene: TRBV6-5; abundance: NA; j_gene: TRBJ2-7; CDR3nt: TGTGCCAGCAGTGGGACAGGGAAAAGCGAGCAGTACTTC; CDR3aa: CASSGTGKSEQYF
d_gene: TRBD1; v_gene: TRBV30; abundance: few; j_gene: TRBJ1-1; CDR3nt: TGTGCCTGGAGTGTACAGGGGAGGACTGAAGCTTTCTTT; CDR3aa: CAWSVQGRTEAFF
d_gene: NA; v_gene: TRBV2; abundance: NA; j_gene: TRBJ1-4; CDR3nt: TGTGCCAGCAGTGACACCAGGGGAAATGAAAAACTGTTTTTT; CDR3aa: CASSDTRGNEKLFF
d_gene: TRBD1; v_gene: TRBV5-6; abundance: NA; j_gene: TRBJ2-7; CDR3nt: TGTGCCAGCAGCCGACAGGGCCTCTCCTACGAGCAGTACTTC; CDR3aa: CASSRQGLSYEQYF
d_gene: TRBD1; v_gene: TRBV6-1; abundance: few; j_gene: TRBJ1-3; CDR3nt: TGTGCCAGCAGTGAAGCCCCGGGACAGGGGAGCCGGGAAAACACCATATATTTT; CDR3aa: CASSEAPGQGSRENTIYF
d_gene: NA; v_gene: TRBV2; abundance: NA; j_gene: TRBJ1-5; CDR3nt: TGTGCCAGCAGTGAATTGGGCAGGGGAAGCAATCAGCCCCAGCATTTT; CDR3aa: CASSELGRGSNQPQHF
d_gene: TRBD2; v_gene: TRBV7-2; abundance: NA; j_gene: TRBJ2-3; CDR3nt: TGTGCCAGCAGCTTACCCGCGGGAGGGCGACCAGATACGCAGTATTTT; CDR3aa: CASSLPAGGRPDTQYF
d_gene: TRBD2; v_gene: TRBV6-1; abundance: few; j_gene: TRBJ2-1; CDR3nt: TGTGCCACCCGGGGGGTCGATGAGCAGTTCTTC; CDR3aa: CATRGVDEQFF
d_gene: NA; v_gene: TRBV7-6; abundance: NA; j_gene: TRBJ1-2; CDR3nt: TGTGCCAGCAGCCCCCGCGGGGGGGGCTATGGCTACACCTTC; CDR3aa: CASSPRGGGYGYTF
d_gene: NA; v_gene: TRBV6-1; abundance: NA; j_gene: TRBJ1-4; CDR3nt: TGTGCCAGCAGCGGACAGTTCCGCGGTTTGGAAAAACTGTTTTTT; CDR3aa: CASSGQFRGLEKLFF
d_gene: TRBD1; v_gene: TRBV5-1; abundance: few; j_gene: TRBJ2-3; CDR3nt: TGCGCCAGCAGCTTGGGGACAGGGGAGTTTGCAGATACGCAGTATTTT; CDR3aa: CASSLGTGEFADTQYF
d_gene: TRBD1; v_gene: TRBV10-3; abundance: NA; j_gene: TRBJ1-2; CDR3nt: TGTGCCATCAGTCAAGGGGGCATCAGCTATGGCTACACCTTC; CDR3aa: CAISQGGISYGYTF
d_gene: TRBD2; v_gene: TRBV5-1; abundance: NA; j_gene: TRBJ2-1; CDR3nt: TGCGCCAGCAGCTCGGGGGGTCGGGGGTCTGGTCAGTTCTTC; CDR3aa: CASSSGGRGSGQFF
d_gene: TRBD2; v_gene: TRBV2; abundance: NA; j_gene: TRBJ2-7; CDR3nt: TGTGCCAGCAGTCGGCTTAGCGGGGCCTCCTACGAGCAGTACTTC; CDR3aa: CASSRLSGASYEQYF
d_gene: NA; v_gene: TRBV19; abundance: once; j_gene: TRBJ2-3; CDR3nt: TGTGCCAGTAGCGGGATATTAGACACGCAGTATTTT; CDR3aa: CASSGILDTQYF
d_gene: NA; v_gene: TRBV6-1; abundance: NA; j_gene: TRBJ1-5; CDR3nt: TGTGCCAGCAGTGACAGTCTAGACAATCAGCCCCAGCATTTT; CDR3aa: CASSDSLDNQPQHF
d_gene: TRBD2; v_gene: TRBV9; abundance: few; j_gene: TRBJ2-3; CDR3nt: TGTGCCAGCAGCGTAGGTGGACTAGAGGCAGATACGCAGTATTTT; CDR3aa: CASSVGGLEADTQYF
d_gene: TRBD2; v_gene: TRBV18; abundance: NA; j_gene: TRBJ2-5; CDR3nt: TGTGCCAGCTCACAGGCAGGGAGGGCAGAGACCCAGTACTTC; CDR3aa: CASSQAGRAETQYF
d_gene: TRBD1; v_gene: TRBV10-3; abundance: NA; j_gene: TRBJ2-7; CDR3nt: TGTGCCATCAGTGACAAGGACAGGACTTCCTACGAGCAGTACTTC; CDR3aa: CAISDKDRTSYEQYF
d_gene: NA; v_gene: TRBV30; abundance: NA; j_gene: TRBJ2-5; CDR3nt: TGTGCCTGGAGTGTATTTCTAGCGGAGACCCAGTACTTC; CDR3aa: CAWSVFLAETQYF
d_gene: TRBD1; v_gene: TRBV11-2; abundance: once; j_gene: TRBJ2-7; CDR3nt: TGTGCCAGCAGCTGGGGGACAGTAGGCTACGAGCAGTACTTC; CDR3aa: CASSWGTVGYEQYF
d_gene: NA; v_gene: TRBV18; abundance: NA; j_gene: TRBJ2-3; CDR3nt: TGTGCCAGCTCACCACCGGGTTTAAGTTTGCGAGACAGTAGGACAGATACGCAGTATTTT; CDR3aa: CASSPPGLSLRDSRTDTQYF
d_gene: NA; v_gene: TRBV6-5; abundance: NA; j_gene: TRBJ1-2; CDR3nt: TGTGCCAGCAGGTTAGAGGGACAAGGATTCCACACCTTC; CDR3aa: CASRLEGQGFHTF
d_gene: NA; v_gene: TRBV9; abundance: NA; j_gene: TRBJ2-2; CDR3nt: TGTGCCAGCAGCCCACGACAGGACGCCGGGGAGCTGTTTTTT; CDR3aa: CASSPRQDAGELFF
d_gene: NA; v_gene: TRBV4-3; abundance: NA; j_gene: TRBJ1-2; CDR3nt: TGCGCCAGCAGCCAAGAATCCAGGCTCTATGGCTACACCTTC; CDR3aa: CASSQESRLYGYTF
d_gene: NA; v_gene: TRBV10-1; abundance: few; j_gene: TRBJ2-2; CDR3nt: TGCGCCAGCAGTGAGTCCTCTGGACAGTCCACCGGGGAGCTGTTTTTT; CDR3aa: CASSESSGQSTGELFF
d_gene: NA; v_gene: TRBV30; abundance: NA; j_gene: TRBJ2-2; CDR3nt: TGTGCTTACATCCGAAGGGGCACCGGGGAGCTGTTTTTT; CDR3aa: CAYIRRGTGELFF
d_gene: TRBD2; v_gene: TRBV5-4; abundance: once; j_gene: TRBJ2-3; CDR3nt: TGTGCCAGCAGCTTGGGGGGTGGGGGACTAGCAAGTTTGGATACGCAGTATTTT; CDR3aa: CASSLGGGGLASLDTQYF